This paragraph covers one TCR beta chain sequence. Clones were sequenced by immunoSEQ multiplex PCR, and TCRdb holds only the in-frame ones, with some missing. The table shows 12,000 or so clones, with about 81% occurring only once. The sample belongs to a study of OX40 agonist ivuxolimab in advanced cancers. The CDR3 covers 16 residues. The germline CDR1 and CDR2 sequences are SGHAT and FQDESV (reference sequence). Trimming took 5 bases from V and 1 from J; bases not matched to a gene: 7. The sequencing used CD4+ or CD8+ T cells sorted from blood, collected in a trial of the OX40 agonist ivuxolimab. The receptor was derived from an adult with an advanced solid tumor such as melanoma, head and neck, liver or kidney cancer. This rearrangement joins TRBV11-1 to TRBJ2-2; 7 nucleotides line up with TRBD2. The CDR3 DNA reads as TGTGCCAGCAGCCCCCCGGCGGGAGTGAACACCGGGGAGCTGTTTTTT. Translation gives CASSPPAGVNTGELFF. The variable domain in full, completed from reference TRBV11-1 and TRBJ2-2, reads EAEVAQSPRYKITEKSQAVAFWCDPISGHATLYWYRQILGQGPELLVQFQDESVVDDSQLPKDRFSAERLKGVDSTLKIQPAELGDSAMYLCASSPPAGVNTGELFFGEGSRLTVL.